What follows are 27 T cell receptor beta chains derived from one specimen sequenced in a study of T cells in localized non-small cell lung cancer. Sequenced by immunoSEQ multiplex PCR; TCRdb stores in-frame clones only, minus some. This table holds under 20,000 clones, roughly 90% found once. This sample comprised peripheral blood, obtained before any cancer treatment. The receptor set was obtained from a man aged 40-75 years with stage I lung adenocarcinoma.

This chain joins TRBV19 and TRBJ2-2; no firm D call. The CDR3 spans 15 residues. Germline values: CDR1 LNHDA, CDR2 SQIVND (reference sequence). V lost 3 bases and J 5 bases, leaving 13 bases between the germline ends. CDR3 in amino acids: CASSIPKRSTGELFF. As DNA, the CDR3 is TGTGCCAGTAGTATCCCAAAAAGAAGTACCGGGGAGCTGTTTTTT.

This clone was counted once. The chain recombines TRBV6-1 with TRBJ1-2, with 8 bases matching TRBD1. The CDR3 extends over 15 amino acids. Trimming cost V 3 bases and J 3 bases; bases outside gene matches: 6. Germline CDR1 is MNHNS and CDR2 is SASEGT. The CDR3 sequence is CASSEGTGYYYGYTF. CDR3 nucleotide sequence: TGTGCCAGCAGTGAGGGGACAGGATACTACTATGGCTACACCTTC.

The rearrangement links TRBV2 to TRBJ1-3, with 10 nucleotides matching TRBD1. Trimming at V came to 8 bases and at J to 0 bases, leaving 7 bases not matched to a gene. CDR3 length: 16 residues. Germline CDR1 SNHLY, CDR2 FYNNEI. Here the CDR3 DNA reads TGTGCCAGCGGGAGACAGGGGGCCAGCTCTGGAAACACCATATATTTT. Encoded protein: CASGRQGASSGNTIYF.

This chain joins TRBV7-9 and TRBJ2-2; weak D call: TRBD2 (6 bases). The V end was cut by 10 bases, the J end by 0 bases, with 12 bases between. From germline, CDR1 is SEHNR and CDR2 FQNEAQ (reference sequence). The CDR3 contains 14 residues. CDR3 in DNA: TGTGCCACCCGGGACTTAGCGAACACCGGGGAGCTGTTTTTT. Translation gives CATRDLANTGELFF.

The chain carries TRBV6-6 and TRBJ2-1, with 8 bases that match TRBD2. CDR3 length equals 14 residues. The junction had 9 bases not matched to a gene; V was cut back by 7 bases and J by 7 bases. Germline V lookup: CDR1 MNHNY, CDR2 SVGAGI (reference sequence). The CDR3 DNA reads TGTGCCAGCACAGACGGAAGACTAGCGAATGAGCAGTTCTTC. This encodes CASTDGRLANEQFF.

This chain connects TRBV10-3 to TRBJ2-7; D unresolved. Deletions cut 0 bases from V and 4 bases from J, with 10 bases between. The CDR3 runs 14 residues. Germline CDR1 ENHRY, CDR2 SYGVKD. CDR3 sequence (DNA): TGTGCCATCAGTGAGTCGAGGATGTCTTACGAGCAGTACTTC. Its protein is CAISESRMSYEQYF.

The chain recombines TRBV25-1 with TRBJ2-7, with TRBD1 matching over 7 bases. Germline lookup yields CDR1 MGHDK and CDR2 SYGVNS. The ends lost 6 bases at V and 0 bases at J; junction bases unmatched: 2. The CDR3 has 13 residues. Here the CDR3 reads CASRRQGSYEQYF. For the CDR3, the DNA is TGTGCCAGCAGGAGACAGGGCTCCTACGAGCAGTACTTC.

The chain couples TRBV5-6 to TRBJ2-3; the D gene is possibly TRBD2 (5 bases). V shed 4 bases and J shed 4 bases, with 10 bases lying between them. Germline V gives CDR1 SGHDT, CDR2 YYEEEE. The CDR3 spans 13 residues. The CDR3 DNA reads TGTGCCAGCAGCCCACTGGAGGCAGATACGCAGTATTTT. It specifies CASSPLEADTQYF.

The V and J genes are TRBV19 and TRBJ2-2, with a possible D match to TRBD2 (6 bases). CDR3 length: 11 residues. CDR1 is LNHDA and CDR2 is SQIVND in the germline V gene (reference sequence). In nucleotides, the CDR3 is TGTGCGGGGGGGAACACCGGGGAGCTGTTTTTT. It specifies CAGGNTGELFF.

The V gene is TRBV7-2, the J gene TRBJ1-5; no clear D gene. Trimming took 4 bases from V and 4 from J, leaving 11 bases between them. The germline V gene has CDR1 SGHTA and CDR2 FQGNSA. The CDR3 spans 14 residues. CDR3 DNA sequence: TGTGCCAGCAGCTCCCCAGGCGCAAATCAGCCCCAGCATTTT. Its protein is CASSSPGANQPQHF.

This chain connects TRBV5-6 to TRBJ1-2; D unresolved. Germline V gene lookup returns CDR1 SGHDT and CDR2 YYEEEE. The length of the CDR3 is 12 residues. Trimming removed 2 bases at V and 3 bases at J, with 5 bases between. CDR3 amino acids: CASSLRDYGYTF. In DNA form, the CDR3 reads TGTGCCAGCAGCTTACGGGACTATGGCTACACCTTC.

The chain recombines TRBV7-6 with TRBJ2-3; 9 nucleotides agree with TRBD2. Germline V gene sequence: CDR1 SGHVS, CDR2 FNYEAQ. The CDR3 extends over 15 amino acids. V was pared by 0 bases and J by 5 bases, with 3 bases of the junction left unmatched. CDR3 DNA sequence: TGTGCCAGCAGCTTAGCACCTAGCGGGGAAGATACGCAGTATTTT. It specifies CASSLAPSGEDTQYF.

This chain links TRBV4-1 with TRBJ1-5; D gene ambiguous. V lost 1 base, J lost 1 base, and 11 bases lay in between. Germline CDR1 and CDR2: MGHRA and YSYEKL. CDR3 size: 16 residues. DNA for the CDR3: TGCGCCAGCAGCCAAGTATGGCCCCAGAGCAATCAGCCCCAGCATTTT. This translates into CASSQVWPQSNQPQHF.

The chain employs TRBV15 and TRBJ2-5, with 9 bases lining up with TRBD1. The end of the DNA aligns better with TRBJ2-7, so the J call may be wrong. Germline CDR1 and CDR2: LNHNV and YYDKDF (reference sequence). This CDR3 is 14 amino acids long. In DNA, the CDR3 is TGTGCCACCAGCAGGGCCGGGACAGGGAGCGAGCAGTACTTC. This sequence encodes CATSRAGTGSEQYF.

The chain carries TRBV6-6 and TRBJ1-5; 7 bases fit TRBD1. Germline loops: CDR1 MNHNY, CDR2 SVGAGI (reference sequence). The CDR3 has 14 amino acids. V lost 6 bases and J lost 3; bases outside the gene matches: 5. This chain's CDR3 is CASSDRETNQPQHF. For the CDR3, the DNA is TGTGCCAGCAGCGACAGGGAGACCAATCAGCCCCAGCATTTT.

The chain uses TRBV6-5 and TRBJ1-5, with D unresolved. V lost 0 bases and J lost 6, with 6 bases in between. The CDR3 extends over 13 amino acids. Germline CDR1 and CDR2: MNHEY and SVGAGI. CDR3 residues: CASSYSRFQPQHF. CDR3 in DNA: TGTGCCAGCAGTTACTCTAGATTTCAGCCCCAGCATTTT.

In DNA, the CDR3 is TGTGCCAGCAGTATACAGGGGGAGAGAAACAATGAGCAGTTCTTC. As protein: CASSIQGERNNEQFF. The rearrangement joins TRBV2 to TRBJ2-1, with TRBD1 identical over 8 bases. This CDR3 region has 15 residues. Unmatched junction bases numbered 8, after V lost 5 bases and J lost 5 bases. CDR1 and CDR2 (germline): SNHLY, FYNNEI. The variable domain in full, completed from reference TRBV2 and TRBJ2-1, reads EPEVTQTPSHQVTQMGQEVILRCVPISNHLYFYWYRQILGQKVEFLVSFYNNEISEKSEIFDDQFSVERPDGSNFTLKIRSTKLEDSAMYFCASSIQGERNNEQFFGPGTRLTVL.

This sequence joins TRBV7-2 and TRBJ2-2; TRBD1 aligns across 10 bases. CDR3 length equals 16 residues. V trimming: 6 bases; J trimming: 4 bases; junction bases outside the gene matches: 8. Looked up from germline, CDR1 is SGHTA and CDR2 is FQGNSA. CDR3 region: CASRPGTGVFTGELFF. The DNA for the CDR3 is TGTGCCAGCAGGCCCGGGACAGGGGTGTTCACCGGGGAGCTGTTTTTT.

The chain recombines TRBV19 with TRBJ1-5; TRBD1 agrees at 8 bases. V lost 9 bases and J lost 6; bases outside the gene matches: 7. The CDR3 is 13 residues long. Germline V lookup: CDR1 LNHDA, CDR2 SQIVND (reference sequence). CDR3 in amino acids: CASVTGGSQPQHF. The CDR3 nucleotides are TGTGCCAGCGTAACAGGGGGAAGTCAGCCCCAGCATTTT.

The chain couples TRBV6-5 to TRBJ2-7, with D perhaps TRBD2 (6 bases). Germline V gives CDR1 MNHEY, CDR2 SVGAGI. V was clipped by 10 bases and J by 7 bases, with 14 bases between them. There are 11 residues in the CDR3. The CDR3 bases are TGTGCCACAAAGCGAAGCGGGGAGCAGTACTTC. This encodes CATKRSGEQYF.

The genes are TRBV5-1 and TRBJ2-1; no firm D call. Looked up from germline, CDR1 is SGHRS and CDR2 is YFSETQ. Deletions cut 4 bases from V and 5 bases from J, with 7 bases between. CDR3 length equals 12 residues. Here the CDR3 DNA reads TGCGCCAGCAGCACCCGGGACAATGAGCAGTTCTTC. Protein sequence: CASSTRDNEQFF.

This clone has only one observation. The rearrangement joins TRBV25-1 to TRBJ2-3, with D uncertain. Germline CDR1 is MGHDK and CDR2 is SYGVNS. V was cut by 0 bases and J by 2 bases, with 6 bases left in between. The CDR3 is 14 amino acids. CDR3 amino acids: CASSEYSLTDTQYF. CDR3 coding DNA: TGTGCCAGCAGTGAATACTCTCTCACAGATACGCAGTATTTT.

The chain is built from TRBV5-1 and TRBJ2-1; D remains ambiguous. The germline V gene encodes CDR1 SGHRS and CDR2 YFSETQ. The CDR3 covers 15 residues. Trimming removed 0 bases at V and 5 bases at J, with 12 bases between. The CDR3 is CASSLGGGPNNEQFF. The CDR3 coding sequence is TGCGCCAGCAGCTTGGGTGGCGGTCCCAACAATGAGCAGTTCTTC.

This chain joins TRBV19 and TRBJ2-3; either TRBD1 or TRBD2 may supply D (5 bases each). Looked up from germline, CDR1 is LNHDA and CDR2 is SQIVND (reference sequence). V was cut by 3 bases and J by 6 bases, with 16 bases left in between. This CDR3 is built from 15 residues. This CDR3 reads CASSMTRAEGDTQYF. Written as DNA, the CDR3 is TGTGCCAGTAGTATGACGCGCGCCGAGGGGGATACGCAGTATTTT.

The CDR3 loop reads CSVAPGTDTQYF. In DNA form, the CDR3 reads TGCAGCGTTGCCCCGGGGACAGATACGCAGTATTTT. The rearrangement joins TRBV29-1 to TRBJ2-3, with a weak D call TRBD2 (5 bases). Per germline, CDR1 SQVTM and CDR2 ANQGSEA. Trimming shortened V by 4 bases and J by 3 bases, and 8 bases separated the two germline ends. This CDR3 is built from 12 residues.

The chain employs TRBV4-1 and TRBJ2-7, with D possibly TRBD1 on 6 matching bases. CDR1 and CDR2 from the germline V gene are MGHRA and YSYEKL. This CDR3 contains 15 residues. Trimming pared 4 bases from V and 2 bases from J, leaving 15 bases between. This CDR3 reads CASSPQGMGAYEQYF. The CDR3 DNA reads TGCGCCAGCAGCCCGCAGGGGATGGGTGCCTACGAGCAGTACTTC.

V gene TRBV6-6 combines with J gene TRBJ2-7; 9 bases align to TRBD2. This CDR3 contains 15 residues. J was trimmed by 8 bases and V by 0 bases; bases with no gene match: 8. Germline CDR1 reads MNHNY; CDR2 reads SVGAGI (reference sequence). The CDR3 protein is CASSYSGGGANKQYF. The CDR3 nucleotides are TGTGCCAGCAGTTACTCGGGCGGGGGGGCTAATAAGCAGTACTTC.